This is a list of T cell receptor beta chains from one sample in a study of CD8+ T cells in alopecia areata. The protocol was immunoSEQ multiplex PCR, while the TCRdb copy is restricted to in-frame clones and leaves out a portion. Of some 180,000 clones in the sample, about 63% were seen once. This specimen was CD4+ T cells sorted from blood, taken at week 0. These receptors originate from a human donor with alopecia areata. The CDR3 runs from the conserved cysteine through the conserved F or W. A D gene is named only where the DNA matches it firmly. Rows give clone size only sometimes, using once, few, many, or a class for an expanded clone.

d_call: -
j_call: TRBJ1-1
v_call: TRBV6-6
clone_size: many
cdr3_aa: CASRRTESTEAFF
cdr3_nt: TGTGCCAGCAGAAGGACAGAGAGCACTGAAGCTTTCTTT

d_call: -
j_call: TRBJ1-6
v_call: TRBV14
clone_size: few
cdr3_aa: CASSHGPQNSPLHF
cdr3_nt: TGTGCCAGCAGCCACGGGCCACAGAATTCACCCCTCCACTTT

d_call: -
j_call: TRBJ2-1
v_call: TRBV29-1
clone_size: -
cdr3_aa: CSVASSYNEQFF
cdr3_nt: TGCAGCGTTGCGAGCTCCTACAATGAGCAGTTCTTC

d_call: -
j_call: TRBJ1-1
v_call: TRBV9
clone_size: -
cdr3_aa: CASSVEGQNTEAFF
cdr3_nt: TGTGCCAGCAGCGTAGAGGGTCAGAACACTGAAGCTTTCTTT

d_call: -
j_call: TRBJ2-7
v_call: TRBV6-5
clone_size: -
cdr3_aa: CASSYGASYEQYF
cdr3_nt: TGTGCCAGCAGTTACGGGGCCTCCTACGAGCAGTACTTC

d_call: TRBD1
j_call: TRBJ1-2
v_call: TRBV13
clone_size: -
cdr3_aa: CASSLTGERGYTF
cdr3_nt: TGTGCCAGCAGCCTTACAGGGGAGCGTGGCTACACCTTC

d_call: -
j_call: TRBJ2-5
v_call: TRBV20-1
clone_size: -
cdr3_aa: CTALRETQYF
cdr3_nt: TGCACAGCACTAAGAGAGACCCAGTACTTC

d_call: TRBD2
j_call: TRBJ2-3
v_call: TRBV30
clone_size: once
cdr3_aa: CAWPGTSGDFTDTQYF
cdr3_nt: TGTGCCTGGCCTGGGACTAGCGGGGATTTCACAGATACGCAGTATTTT

d_call: -
j_call: TRBJ1-1
v_call: TRBV19
clone_size: -
cdr3_aa: CASSILPATEAFF
cdr3_nt: TGTGCCAGTAGTATACTCCCGGCCACTGAAGCTTTCTTT

d_call: -
j_call: TRBJ1-2
v_call: TRBV5-1
clone_size: -
cdr3_aa: CASSGGSNYGYTF
cdr3_nt: TGCGCCAGCAGCGGTGGATCAAACTATGGCTACACCTTC

d_call: TRBD1
j_call: TRBJ1-5
v_call: TRBV5-6
clone_size: -
cdr3_aa: CASSLQGAFNQPQHF
cdr3_nt: TGTGCCAGCAGCTTACAGGGGGCTTTCAATCAGCCCCAGCATTTT

d_call: -
j_call: TRBJ2-1
v_call: TRBV30
clone_size: -
cdr3_aa: CAWSQGNEQFF
cdr3_nt: TGTGCCTGGAGTCAGGGCAATGAGCAGTTCTTC

d_call: TRBD1
j_call: TRBJ1-2
v_call: TRBV27
clone_size: -
cdr3_aa: CASSPTGGPYGYTF
cdr3_nt: TGTGCCAGCAGTCCTACAGGGGGCCCCTATGGCTACACCTTC

d_call: -
j_call: TRBJ2-7
v_call: TRBV5-1
clone_size: -
cdr3_aa: CASSSGTASYEQYF
cdr3_nt: TGCGCCAGCAGCAGCGGGACAGCCTCCTACGAGCAGTACTTC

d_call: TRBD1
j_call: TRBJ1-6
v_call: TRBV19
clone_size: -
cdr3_aa: CASSITGGKDSPLHF
cdr3_nt: TGTGCCAGTAGCATAACAGGGGGCAAGGATTCACCCCTCCACTTT

d_call: -
j_call: TRBJ2-7
v_call: TRBV7-8
clone_size: few
cdr3_aa: CASSLVPPSYEQYF
cdr3_nt: TGTGCCAGCAGCTTAGTGCCTCCCTCCTACGAGCAGTACTTC

d_call: TRBD2
j_call: TRBJ2-1
v_call: TRBV6-6
clone_size: once
cdr3_aa: CASSYLSGGLNEQFF
cdr3_nt: TGTGCCAGCAGTTATTTAAGCGGGGGCCTTAATGAGCAGTTCTTC

d_call: -
j_call: TRBJ2-3
v_call: TRBV2
clone_size: -
cdr3_aa: CASSEALPRADTQYF
cdr3_nt: TGTGCCAGCAGTGAAGCGCTCCCGAGGGCAGATACGCAGTATTTT

d_call: -
j_call: TRBJ2-5
v_call: TRBV29-1
clone_size: -
cdr3_aa: CSVVEQRLSQETQYF
cdr3_nt: TGCAGCGTTGTCGAACAGCGACTTTCCCAAGAGACCCAGTACTTC

d_call: -
j_call: TRBJ1-6
v_call: TRBV9
clone_size: -
cdr3_aa: CASSVATGPYNSPLHF
cdr3_nt: TGTGCCAGCAGCGTGGCAACAGGGCCGTATAATTCACCCCTCCACTTT

d_call: TRBD1
j_call: TRBJ2-7
v_call: TRBV25-1
clone_size: -
cdr3_aa: CASSESVARDSHYEQYF
cdr3_nt: TGTGCCAGCAGTGAATCAGTGGCTAGGGACAGCCACTACGAGCAGTACTTC

d_call: TRBD1
j_call: TRBJ2-1
v_call: TRBV14
clone_size: few
cdr3_aa: CASSQDPGTGKKFF
cdr3_nt: TGTGCCAGCAGCCAAGACCCAGGGACAGGGAAAAAGTTCTTC

d_call: -
j_call: TRBJ1-2
v_call: TRBV29-1
clone_size: -
cdr3_aa: CSVVGGSYGYTF
cdr3_nt: TGCAGCGTTGTTGGAGGCTCCTATGGCTACACCTTC

d_call: -
j_call: TRBJ2-5
v_call: TRBV5-1
clone_size: -
cdr3_aa: CASSLVPGDLRETQYF
cdr3_nt: TGCGCCAGCAGCTTGGTTCCAGGGGACCTGCGGGAGACCCAGTACTTC

d_call: -
j_call: TRBJ1-6
v_call: TRBV25-1
clone_size: few
cdr3_aa: CASSEYKAYSPLHF
cdr3_nt: TGTGCCAGCAGTGAATATAAGGCGTACTCACCCCTCCACTTT

d_call: TRBD2
j_call: TRBJ2-5
v_call: TRBV27
clone_size: -
cdr3_aa: CASRRTSGVETQYF
cdr3_nt: TGTGCCAGCAGGCGTACTAGCGGGGTAGAGACCCAGTACTTC

d_call: -
j_call: TRBJ2-7
v_call: TRBV7-3
clone_size: -
cdr3_aa: CASSLNGGYEQYF
cdr3_nt: TGTGCCAGCAGCTTAAACGGGGGTTACGAGCAGTACTTC

d_call: TRBD1
j_call: TRBJ1-4
v_call: TRBV4-3
clone_size: -
cdr3_aa: CASSQGQGRGEKLFF
cdr3_nt: TGCGCCAGCAGCCAAGGACAGGGAAGGGGGGAAAAACTGTTTTTT

d_call: -
j_call: TRBJ2-6
v_call: TRBV10-3
clone_size: -
cdr3_aa: CAISRAGANVLTF
cdr3_nt: TGTGCCATCTCGCGTGCTGGGGCCAACGTCCTGACTTTC

d_call: -
j_call: TRBJ2-3
v_call: TRBV25-1
clone_size: -
cdr3_aa: CASRRGGPDTQYF
cdr3_nt: TGTGCCAGCAGGCGGGGCGGCCCAGATACGCAGTATTTT

d_call: -
j_call: TRBJ1-6
v_call: TRBV29-1
clone_size: -
cdr3_aa: CSVSFLGLLHF
cdr3_nt: TGCAGCGTTAGCTTTCTTGGCTTGCTCCACTTT

d_call: -
j_call: TRBJ2-5
v_call: TRBV27
clone_size: -
cdr3_aa: CASSLDRRPETQYF
cdr3_nt: TGTGCCAGCAGTTTGGACAGACGGCCAGAGACCCAGTACTTC

d_call: -
j_call: TRBJ2-1
v_call: TRBV4-3
clone_size: -
cdr3_aa: CASSPRARDEQFF
cdr3_nt: TGCGCCAGCAGCCCTCGGGCGCGGGATGAGCAGTTCTTC

d_call: -
j_call: TRBJ1-6
v_call: TRBV14
clone_size: -
cdr3_aa: CASSLLASYNSPLHF
cdr3_nt: TGTGCCAGCAGCCTCTTAGCCTCCTATAATTCACCCCTCCACTTT

d_call: -
j_call: TRBJ1-5
v_call: TRBV15
clone_size: -
cdr3_aa: CATSRGSNQPQHF
cdr3_nt: TGTGCCACCAGCAGAGGCTCCAATCAGCCCCAGCATTTT

d_call: -
j_call: TRBJ2-1
v_call: TRBV5-1
clone_size: -
cdr3_aa: CASGQTGSEQFF
cdr3_nt: TGCGCCAGCGGACAAACAGGGAGTGAGCAGTTCTTC

d_call: -
j_call: TRBJ1-2
v_call: TRBV29-1
clone_size: -
cdr3_aa: CSVAIQGQRQTVYGYTF
cdr3_nt: TGCAGCGTTGCTATTCAGGGGCAACGGCAAACGGTTTATGGCTACACCTTC

d_call: -
j_call: TRBJ2-3
v_call: TRBV27
clone_size: -
cdr3_aa: CASSLMGGRDTQYF
cdr3_nt: TGTGCCAGCAGTTTAATGGGGGGAAGAGATACGCAGTATTTT

d_call: -
j_call: TRBJ2-3
v_call: TRBV9
clone_size: -
cdr3_aa: CASSVSLADTQYF
cdr3_nt: TGTGCCAGCAGCGTCTCCCTAGCAGATACGCAGTATTTT

d_call: -
j_call: TRBJ1-4
v_call: TRBV14
clone_size: -
cdr3_aa: CASSPDRALKLFF
cdr3_nt: TGTGCCAGCAGCCCGGACAGAGCATTGAAACTGTTTTTT

d_call: TRBD1
j_call: TRBJ2-1
v_call: TRBV29-1
clone_size: -
cdr3_aa: CSVEGQGPPRGQFF
cdr3_nt: TGCAGCGTCGAAGGACAGGGGCCCCCTAGGGGGCAGTTCTTC

d_call: TRBD1
j_call: TRBJ1-6
v_call: TRBV30
clone_size: -
cdr3_aa: CAWSLPGQNSPLHF
cdr3_nt: TGTGCCTGGAGCCTTCCGGGACAGAATTCACCCCTCCACTTT

d_call: -
j_call: TRBJ1-2
v_call: TRBV30
clone_size: -
cdr3_aa: CAWSPQSYGYTF
cdr3_nt: TGTGCCTGGAGTCCACAGAGCTATGGCTACACCTTC

d_call: -
j_call: TRBJ2-7
v_call: TRBV5-6
clone_size: few
cdr3_aa: CASSLSGTSHYEQYF
cdr3_nt: TGTGCCAGCAGCTTGTCCGGGACGTCCCACTACGAGCAGTACTTC

d_call: -
j_call: TRBJ1-1
v_call: TRBV9
clone_size: -
cdr3_aa: CASSVTGTTEAFF
cdr3_nt: TGTGCCAGCAGCGTAACTGGGACCACTGAAGCTTTCTTT

d_call: -
j_call: TRBJ2-1
v_call: TRBV7-3
clone_size: -
cdr3_aa: CASSPTSGENGQFF
cdr3_nt: TGTGCCAGCAGCCCGACCTCGGGGGAGAACGGGCAGTTCTTC

d_call: -
j_call: TRBJ1-5
v_call: TRBV4-3
clone_size: -
cdr3_aa: CASSQGVSNQPQHF
cdr3_nt: TGCGCCAGCAGCCAAGGGGTATCCAATCAGCCCCAGCATTTT

d_call: -
j_call: TRBJ2-1
v_call: TRBV7-2
clone_size: few
cdr3_aa: CASSLVGQGNEQFF
cdr3_nt: TGTGCCAGCAGCTTAGTGGGCCAGGGCAATGAGCAGTTCTTC

d_call: -
j_call: TRBJ2-7
v_call: TRBV7-2
clone_size: -
cdr3_aa: CASKGLPGGEQYF
cdr3_nt: TGTGCCAGTAAGGGTCTCCCGGGCGGCGAGCAGTACTTC

d_call: TRBD1
j_call: TRBJ1-1
v_call: TRBV29-1
clone_size: few
cdr3_aa: CSVAFGQGASEAFF
cdr3_nt: TGCAGCGTCGCTTTCGGACAGGGGGCCTCTGAAGCTTTCTTT

d_call: -
j_call: TRBJ2-7
v_call: TRBV30
clone_size: -
cdr3_aa: CAWSVQGRGEQYF
cdr3_nt: TGTGCCTGGAGTGTCCAGGGAAGGGGCGAGCAGTACTTC

d_call: -
j_call: TRBJ2-2
v_call: TRBV29-1
clone_size: -
cdr3_aa: CSATPPAGELFF
cdr3_nt: TGCAGCGCAACCCCCCCGGCCGGGGAGCTGTTTTTT

d_call: TRBD1
j_call: TRBJ2-7
v_call: TRBV15
clone_size: -
cdr3_aa: CATSADRAMLVQYF
cdr3_nt: TGTGCCACCTCGGCGGACAGGGCCATGTTGGTGCAGTACTTC

d_call: -
j_call: TRBJ2-7
v_call: TRBV6-5
clone_size: -
cdr3_aa: CASSETANYEQYF
cdr3_nt: TGTGCCAGCAGTGAGACAGCAAACTACGAGCAGTACTTC